The following is a T cell receptor (beta chain) sequence with its context. What it binds is unknown. 60 Vbeta and 13 Jbeta primers were used in PCR. Libraries were prepared by immunoSEQ multiplex PCR; TCRdb keeps only in-frame clonotypes and omits some of them. Counted here are some 150,000 clones, 87% occurring once; the ten biggest clones make up approximately 0.85%. The data were obtained in a study of cytomegalovirus exposure and HLA in healthy donors. Study-wide findings and caveats: Among immune exposure information, only CMV serostatus was available. Later analysis demonstrated an association between a missense DCLRE1C variant and TCR beta V- and J-gene trimming. The listing of approximately 160 TCR beta chains classed them as cytomegalovirus-associated. A previous analysis found most TCR beta V segments productive roughly 87% or roughly 30% of the time.

Per the germline V gene, CDR1 is LNHDA and CDR2 is SQIVND (reference sequence). The CDR3 contains 13 residues. Trimming shortened V by 3 bases and J by 4 bases, and 10 bases separated the two germline ends. Sequenced: PBMCs. The rearrangement links TRBV19 to TRBJ2-7; possibly TRBD1 for D (5 bases). The origin of this receptor is a woman in her thirties in good health and CMV-seronegative. The CDR3 region is CASSIGRVYEQYF. The CDR3 region has the DNA TGTGCCAGTAGTATCGGCAGGGTATACGAGCAGTACTTC.